The next 26 T cell receptor beta chains were all read from a single sample in a study of cytomegalovirus exposure and HLA in healthy donors. 60 Vbeta and 13 Jbeta primers were used in PCR. Sequenced by immunoSEQ multiplex PCR; TCRdb stores in-frame clones only, minus some. The sample carries over 90,000 clones, roughly 77% recorded once. Sequencing was performed on PBMCs. These receptors originate from a woman aged 18 to 35 in good health and CMV-seropositive.

The CDR3 DNA follows: TGTGCCAGCAGCTTGGGACAGTTTAATCAGCCCCAGCATTTT. Its translation: CASSLGQFNQPQHF. The chain has TRBV5-6 and TRBJ1-5; the D gene is possibly TRBD1 (5 bases). The V gene's germline CDR1 is SGHDT and CDR2 YYEEEE. CDR3 size: 14 residues. Trimming removed 0 bases from V and 4 bases from J, with 8 bases in between.

This chain links TRBV9 with TRBJ2-1; no clear D gene. With 4 bases removed from V and 8 bases from J, the gap between germline ends came to 10 bases. CDR1 and CDR2 (germline): SGDLS, YYNGEE. The CDR3 is 12 residues long. The CDR3 reads CASSLTRHEQFF. The CDR3, as DNA: TGTGCCAGCAGCTTGACTCGGCATGAGCAGTTCTTC.

This clone showed up just once. This chain connects TRBV6-1 to TRBJ1-2, with 8 bases aligning to TRBD1. Germline CDR1 and CDR2: MNHNS and SASEGT. This CDR3 has 17 residues. The V and J ends lost 3 bases and 2 bases, in that order; junction bases with no gene match: 11. The CDR3 spells CASSEQGAQDANYGYTF. Written as DNA, the CDR3 is TGTGCCAGCAGTGAGCAGGGGGCCCAGGACGCGAACTATGGCTACACCTTC.

The rearrangement uses TRBV5-4 and TRBJ1-2; no definite D call. V lost 0 bases and J lost 5, with 5 bases in between. Per the germline V gene, CDR1 is SGHNT and CDR2 is YYREEE (reference sequence). CDR3 size: 12 residues. The CDR3 nucleotides read TGTGCCAGCAGCTTGGACAGTTATGGCTACACCTTC. Translation: CASSLDSYGYTF.

This chain connects TRBV7-9 to TRBJ2-7; 9 nucleotides agree with TRBD1. The trim removed 1 base at V and 4 bases at J, leaving 5 bases unmatched. The CDR3 consists of 15 residues. Germline V CDR1 and CDR2: SEHNR, FQNEAQ (reference sequence). The CDR3: CASSLEGQGVYEQYF. DNA for the CDR3: TGTGCCAGCAGCTTAGAGGGACAGGGAGTTTACGAGCAGTACTTC.

This clone was observed a few times. The chain couples TRBV28 to TRBJ2-1; weak D call: TRBD2 (5 bases). Per germline, CDR1 MDHEN and CDR2 SYDVKM. This CDR3 is 17 amino acids long. The V gene lost 3 bases and the J gene lost 7 bases, with 22 bases spanning the gap. In DNA form, the CDR3 reads TGTGCCAGCAGTTTTGGTTCCTCGTTAGCGAGAGTGAATGAGCAGTTCTTC. Its protein is CASSFGSSLARVNEQFF.

This clone showed up just a few times. This sequence joins TRBV6-5 and TRBJ1-5; 8 bases align to TRBD1. The germline V gene encodes CDR1 MNHEY and CDR2 SVGAGI. Trimming removed 8 bases from V and 8 bases from J; junction bases left unmatched: 8. The CDR3 consists of 13 residues. CDR3 DNA sequence: TGTGCCAGCCGGGACAGGACCGGGGAGCCCCAGCATTTT. Its translation is CASRDRTGEPQHF.

V is TRBV6-1 and J is TRBJ1-3; unclear D gene. CDR3 length equals 13 residues. With 1 base removed from V and 8 bases from J, the gap between germline ends came to 9 bases. From germline, CDR1 is MNHNS and CDR2 SASEGT. Here the CDR3 reads CASSEGAGYTIYF. The CDR3 DNA reads as TGTGCCAGCAGTGAAGGGGCAGGATACACCATATATTTT.

The chain recombines TRBV21-1 with TRBJ2-5; TRBD1 is the table's D call and was not checked against the DNA. TRBV21-1 is a known pseudogene. The CDR3 is made up of 18 amino acids. CDR3 coding DNA: TGTGCCAGCAGCCCCGGGGGCCCGGGGACAGGGTTCCGGGAGACCCAGTACTTC. Its protein is CASSPGGPGTGFRETQYF.

J is TRBJ2-5 and V is TRBV7-6; tentative D call: TRBD2 (5 bases). CDR3 length: 14 residues. Germline V gene data show CDR1 as SGHVS and CDR2 as FNYEAQ. Trimming cost V 5 bases and J 4 bases, with 14 bases left between them. The CDR3 coding sequence is TGTGCCAGCAGCCGCCGAACTAGTGGAGAGACCCAGTACTTC. Amino acid sequence: CASSRRTSGETQYF.

This clone was observed once. This chain links TRBV5-1 with TRBJ1-4; 8 nucleotides line up with TRBD1. Per germline, CDR1 SGHRS and CDR2 YFSETQ. The CDR3 runs to 15 residues. The V and J ends lost 3 bases and 3 bases, in that order; junction bases with no gene match: 4. This chain's CDR3 is CASSSSTGANEKLFF. CDR3 bases: TGCGCCAGCAGCTCATCGACAGGGGCTAATGAAAAACTGTTTTTT.

The chain joins TRBV6-5 to TRBJ2-3, with D perhaps matching TRBD2 (6 bases). V lost 7 bases to trimming and J lost 0 bases, with 14 bases between them. Germline CDR1 reads MNHEY; CDR2 reads SVGAGI. The CDR3 contains 15 residues. For the CDR3, the DNA is TGTGCCAGCACCCGGGGGAGCGGGAGCACAGATACGCAGTATTTT. The encoded protein is CASTRGSGSTDTQYF.

The chain combines TRBV4-3 with TRBJ2-7, with no clear D. Trimming stripped 2 bases from V and 1 base from J, with 6 bases between. Germline values: CDR1 LGHNA, CDR2 YSLEER. This CDR3 is built from 13 residues. The CDR3 sequence is CASSQFASYEQYF. The CDR3, as DNA: TGCGCCAGCAGCCAATTCGCGTCCTACGAGCAGTACTTC.

The chain joins TRBV2 to TRBJ2-3; D gene ambiguous. This CDR3 has 14 residues. The germline V gene has CDR1 SNHLY and CDR2 FYNNEI. The ends were cut back, 2 bases at V and 6 bases at J, with 12 bases in the middle. The DNA of the CDR3 is TGTGCCAGCAGTGAAATGGCCCTTGCTGATACGCAGTATTTT. As protein: CASSEMALADTQYF. Variable domain in full (rest from reference TRBV2 and TRBJ2-3): EPEVTQTPSHQVTQMGQEVILRCVPISNHLYFYWYRQILGQKVEFLVSFYNNEISEKSEIFDDQFSVERPDGSNFTLKIRSTKLEDSAMYFCASSEMALADTQYFGPGTRLTVL.

The chain has TRBV6-1 and TRBJ1-2; D call uncertain. Germline V gene lookup returns CDR1 MNHNS and CDR2 SASEGT. The CDR3 is made up of 10 amino acids. The ends were cut back, 5 bases at V and 8 bases at J, with 6 bases in the middle. The CDR3 loop reads CASSLEGYTF. Written as DNA, the CDR3 is TGTGCCAGCAGTTTAGAGGGCTACACCTTC.

The chain employs TRBV4-1 and TRBJ2-7, with 8 bases aligning to TRBD1. This CDR3 is 14 amino acids long. The germline V gene has CDR1 MGHRA and CDR2 YSYEKL. V shed 3 bases and J 2 bases; nucleotides not matched to a gene: 3. The CDR3 bases are TGCGCCAGCAGCCACGTACAGGGGGCCTACGAGCAGTACTTC. It encodes CASSHVQGAYEQYF.

This chain uses TRBV27 with TRBJ1-5; 7 nucleotides line up with TRBD1. V shed 5 bases and J 6 bases; nucleotides not matched to a gene: 7. CDR1 and CDR2 (germline): MNHEY, SMNVEV (reference sequence). This CDR3 spans 14 amino acids. The CDR3 DNA is TGTGCCAGCAGTCCTTGGACAGGCTTTCAGCCCCAGCATTTT. Its translation: CASSPWTGFQPQHF.

This clone was seen a few times. J is TRBJ2-7 and V is TRBV27; TRBD2 aligns across 8 bases. Germline CDR1 reads MNHEY; CDR2 reads SMNVEV (reference sequence). The CDR3 spans 13 residues. V shed 8 bases and J 3 bases; nucleotides not matched to a gene: 6. The CDR3, as DNA: TGTGCCAGCGCTTCGGGGGGGAGCTACGAGCAGTACTTC. It codes for CASASGGSYEQYF.

The chain employs TRBV29-1 and TRBJ1-2; D unclear. The CDR3 extends over 18 amino acids. Germline-derived CDR1 and CDR2 are SQVTM and ANQGSEA. V lost 0 bases, J lost 4 bases, and 24 bases lay in between. Written as DNA, the CDR3 is TGCAGCGTTGAAGACTCTGAAGAGGCCCCGACCTTCCTCTATGGCTACACCTTC. Its protein product is CSVEDSEEAPTFLYGYTF. Supplemented by reference TRBV29-1 and TRBJ1-2, the full variable domain reads SAVISQKPSRDICQRGTSLTIQCQVDSQVTMMFWYRQQPGQSLTLIATANQGSEATYESGFVIDKFPISRPNLTFSTLTVSNMSPEDSSIYLCSVEDSEEAPTFLYGYTFGSGTRLTVV.

V and J are TRBV7-8 and TRBJ1-5; D is unresolved. The CDR3 covers 13 residues. Germline V gene data show CDR1 as SGHVS and CDR2 as FQNEAQ. Trimming removed 2 bases at V and 5 bases at J, with 7 bases between. In DNA, the CDR3 is TGTGCCAGCAGCTTACTTCCCGATCAGCCCCAGCATTTT. It yields the protein CASSLLPDQPQHF.

The rearrangement uses TRBV28 and TRBJ1-1; 8 bases are a match to TRBD1. Germline V gene sequence: CDR1 MDHEN, CDR2 SYDVKM. This CDR3 is built from 14 residues. Trimming removed 3 bases from V and 5 bases from J; junction bases left unmatched: 5. CDR3 sequence reads: CASSLTGEDTEAFF. The CDR3 nucleotides read TGTGCCAGCAGTTTGACAGGGGAGGATACTGAAGCTTTCTTT.

This chain links TRBV29-1 with TRBJ2-5; D is perhaps TRBD2 (7 bases). Judging by the DNA end, TRBJ2-7 fits better; the J call may be wrong. There are 13 residues in the CDR3. Germline V gives CDR1 SQVTM, CDR2 ANQGSEA. The CDR3 DNA follows: TGCAGCGTTGTGGGCGGGGGCACCTACGAGCAGTACTTC. Amino acids: CSVVGGGTYEQYF.

J is TRBJ2-5 and V is TRBV18; 9 bases map to TRBD2. This CDR3 has 16 amino acids. Germline trimming cut 4 bases from V and 5 bases from J; bases unmatched to any gene: 11. Germline V gives CDR1 KGHSH, CDR2 LQKENI. The CDR3 reads CASSLRLAGLGETQYF. The CDR3 bases are TGTGCCAGCTCACTTCGGCTAGCGGGGCTCGGTGAGACCCAGTACTTC. Full variable domain (rest looked up from reference TRBV18 and TRBJ2-5): NAGVMQNPRHLVRRRGQEARLRCSPMKGHSHVYWYRQLPEEGLKFMVYLQKENIIDESGMPKERFSAEFPKEGPSILRIQQVVRGDSAAYFCASSLRLAGLGETQYFGPGTRLLVL.

The V gene is TRBV13, the J gene TRBJ2-6, with 7 bases matching TRBD2. Trimming took 1 base from V and 2 from J; bases not matched to a gene: 11. From germline, CDR1 is PRHDT and CDR2 FYEKMQ (reference sequence). CDR3 length: 19 amino acids. The DNA of the CDR3 is TGTGCCAGCAGCTTAGTTGGCAGGGAGGGAACTGCTGGGGCCAACGTCCTGACTTTC. It specifies CASSLVGREGTAGANVLTF. The whole variable domain, filled in from reference TRBV13 and TRBJ2-6, reads AAGVIQSPRHLIKEKRETATLKCYPIPRHDTVYWYQQGPGQDPQFLISFYEKMQSDKGSIPDRFSAQQFSDYHSELNMSSLELGDSALYFCASSLVGREGTAGANVLTFGAGSRLTVL.

The rearrangement joins TRBV2 to TRBJ2-7, with 8 bases lining up with TRBD2. Germline V CDR1 and CDR2: SNHLY, FYNNEI. The V segment lost 3 bases and the J segment 7 bases; nucleotides outside the gene matches: 14. The CDR3 spans 16 residues. The DNA for the CDR3 is TGTGCCAGCAGTGAGTTGTTTGTCGGGAGGGCGGGTGAGCAGTACTTC. Protein: CASSELFVGRAGEQYF.

The chain uses TRBV7-8 and TRBJ1-2; 10 bases are shared with TRBD1. The CDR3 loop spans 14 amino acids. Germline CDR1 and CDR2: SGHVS and FQNEAQ. The V and J ends lost 5 bases and 5 bases, in that order; junction bases with no gene match: 5. In DNA form, the CDR3 reads TGTGCCAGCAGCGAAGGGGACAGGGGATATGGCTACACCTTC. Its translation: CASSEGDRGYGYTF. The full variable domain, with the rest looked up from reference TRBV7-8 and TRBJ1-2, is GAGVSQSPRYKVAKRGQDVALRCDPISGHVSLFWYQQALGQGPEFLTYFQNEAQLDKSGLPSDRFFAERPEGSVSTLKIQRTQQEDSAVYLCASSEGDRGYGYTFGSGTRLTVV.